This entry lists 2 T cell receptor beta chains sequenced from one sample in a study of blood T cell repertoires in COVID-19. The assay was immunoSEQ multiplex PCR, and TCRdb's table has in-frame clones only and misses some. The sample consists of 180,000 or so clones, 84% of them appearing once. Sample: peripheral blood. These receptors all stem from a man aged 35 to 55 who had recovered from COVID-19.

The chain joins TRBV5-5 to TRBJ2-1; TRBD2 aligns across 15 bases. Germline CDR1 SGHKS, CDR2 YYEKEE (reference sequence). This CDR3 spans 19 amino acids. V shed 2 bases and J 4 bases; nucleotides not matched to a gene: 10. DNA for the CDR3: TGTGCCAGCAGCTTTGGACTAGCGGGGGGGCCCGGCTCTTACAATGAGCAGTTCTTC. Protein product: CASSFGLAGGPGSYNEQFF.

V usage is TRBV24-1 and J usage is TRBJ2-5; D may be TRBD1 (6 bases). The germline V gene encodes CDR1 KGHDR and CDR2 SFDVKD. Trimming stripped 9 bases from V and 5 bases from J, with 18 bases between. The CDR3 extends over 14 amino acids. The CDR3 loop is CATPGGSQGETQYF. In DNA form, the CDR3 reads TGTGCCACCCCCGGCGGGTCCCAGGGGGAGACCCAGTACTTC.